This T cell receptor (beta chain) appears in the sequencing data of a study of beta chain features in type 1 diabetes. In germline, CDR1 is MDHEN, CDR2 SYDVKM. V was clipped by 2 bases and J by 7 bases; unmatched bases: 6. The CDR3 runs 15 residues. Expressed TCRB transcripts were sequenced after all isolated RNA was converted to cDNA. The data were produced by immunoSEQ multiplex PCR, yet TCRdb's version contains in-frame clones alone and is incomplete. The table lists more than 300,000 clones, around 12% of them singletons. Comment on this clone: Its antigen is not known.

Study conclusions and caveats: Moderately but significantly shorter TCRB CDR3s were found in Type 1 diabetes patients in all four CD4+ subsets.

The TCR comes from a young woman with type 1 diabetes. The source material was naive CD4+ T cells from blood. The chain recombines TRBV28 with TRBJ2-7; 12 bases match TRBD2. CDR3 residues: CASSLLAGGPEEQYF. The CDR3 bases are TGTGCCAGCAGTTTACTAGCGGGAGGGCCGGAAGAGCAGTACTTC.